This T cell receptor beta chain was sequenced in a study of T cells in Graves' hyperthyroidism and ophthalmopathy. The source material, RNA transcripts, was used to amplify TCR beta CDR3 regions. HTBI primers were the set used in a first-round RT-PCR of the TCR CDR3. TCRdb redid the calling of the multiplex PCR reads with MiXCR, one entry per CDR3 protein. The sample has hundreds of thousands of distinct CDR3 sequences; less than 45% are singletons. This CDR3 spans 13 amino acids. Looked up from germline, CDR1 is LNHNV and CDR2 is YYDKDF (reference sequence). V shed 5 bases and J shed 0 bases, with 6 bases lying between them. This clonotype has just a few counts. Antigen unknown. Points from the study as a whole: Clonotypes that were expanded in thyroid above 0.001 mostly appeared in blood too. By a 13 V-J model, ophthalmopathy was set apart from stable hyperthyroidism.

Sequenced material: peripheral blood or thyroid tissue (not recorded which). The receptor comes from an adult man with Graves' disease, either hyperthyroidism or ophthalmopathy (not recorded which). The chain has TRBV15 and TRBJ2-3; D ambiguous. CDR3 sequence: CATSSTSTDTQYF. The CDR3 DNA sequence: TGTGCCACCAGCTCGACTAGCACAGATACGCAGTATTTT.